These 4 T cell receptor beta chains share one sample of origin, sequenced in a study of shared clonotypes between healthy human individuals. TCRdb's table, derived via immunoSEQ multiplex PCR, lists solely in-frame clones and lacks some. The sample has about 2.1 million clones; about 93% are singletons. Naive CD8 cells comprised CD45RO-negative, CCR7-positively selected cells, excluding terminally differentiated effector memory CD45RA+ cells. Sequencing used naive CD8+ T cells from PBMCs. The receptors come from a man aged 18 to 30 in good health. Some clones in this sample may be carry-over from other donors' samples.

The chain has TRBV7-8 and TRBJ2-4, with a weak D call TRBD1 (6 bases). Trimming shortened V by 2 bases and J by 0 bases, and 17 bases separated the two germline ends. The CDR3 is 18 amino acids. CDR1 and CDR2 (germline): SGHVS, FQNEAQ. The CDR3 is CASSLWSGAGLAKNIQYF. CDR3 coding DNA: TGTGCCAGCAGCTTATGGTCAGGGGCAGGACTAGCCAAAAACATTCAGTACTTC.

The chain combines TRBV6-1 with TRBJ1-4; perhaps TRBD1 as D (5 bases). Germline V gene sequence: CDR1 MNHNS, CDR2 SASEGT. Trimming removed 1 base at V and 7 bases at J, with 16 bases between. The length of the CDR3 is 16 residues. CDR3 in amino acids: CASSEGAAGLAEKLFF. In DNA form, the CDR3 reads TGTGCCAGCAGTGAAGGGGCGGCAGGGTTGGCTGAAAAACTGTTTTTT.

V is TRBV11-2 and J is TRBJ2-7; 12 nucleotides agree with TRBD2. The CDR3 is 16 residues long. Germline-derived CDR1 and CDR2 are SGHAT and FQNNGV. Germline trimming cut 5 bases from V and 3 bases from J; bases unmatched to any gene: 8. In DNA, the CDR3 is TGTGCCAGCAGCCCGCATCTAGCGGGAGGGCTCTACGAGCAGTACTTC. Translating gives CASSPHLAGGLYEQYF.

The chain is built from TRBV10-3 and TRBJ2-3, with 7 bases aligning to TRBD1. From germline, CDR1 is ENHRY and CDR2 SYGVKD. J lost 2 bases, V lost 2 bases, and 4 bases had no gene match. The CDR3 is 15 residues long. CDR3 DNA: TGTGCCATCAGTGAGACAGGGGACCTCACAGATACGCAGTATTTT. Its protein product is CAISETGDLTDTQYF.